The 19 T cell receptor beta chains in this list originate from one sample, sequenced in a study of blood T cell repertoires in COVID-19. The repertoire was sequenced with immunoSEQ multiplex PCR; TCRdb's copy has only in-frame clones and lacks some. The sample has around 130,000 clones, almost 85% seen once. The sample taken for sequencing was peripheral blood. The receptor set was obtained from a human donor in a cohort sampled during active COVID-19.

V usage is TRBV27 and J usage is TRBJ2-7; 10 bases agree with TRBD1. CDR1 is MNHEY, CDR2 SMNVEV, per germline (reference sequence). The length of the CDR3 is 14 residues. The ends lost 3 bases at V and 4 bases at J; junction bases unmatched: 3. In DNA form, the CDR3 reads TGTGCCAGCAGTTTTGGGACAGGGGAGTACGAGCAGTACTTC. It is translated as CASSFGTGEYEQYF.

The J gene is TRBJ2-5, the V gene TRBV19, with D perhaps matching TRBD1 (5 bases). Germline V gene lookup returns CDR1 LNHDA and CDR2 SQIVND (reference sequence). Trimming removed 5 bases at V and 5 bases at J, with 15 bases between. The CDR3 consists of 14 residues. The CDR3 is CASSDPGSWETQYF. CDR3 DNA: TGTGCCAGTAGTGATCCAGGGTCTTGGGAGACCCAGTACTTC.

V gene TRBV5-1 combines with J gene TRBJ2-5; D gene unclear. The CDR3 runs 13 residues. The germline CDR1 and CDR2 sequences are SGHRS and YFSETQ. Trimming pared 0 bases from V and 3 bases from J, leaving 6 bases between. CDR3 sequence: CASSLGSEETQYF. Written as DNA, the CDR3 is TGCGCCAGCAGCTTGGGCTCAGAAGAGACCCAGTACTTC.

This clone has more than one count but fewer than ten. The rearrangement joins TRBV5-4 to TRBJ1-6; D may be TRBD1 (5 bases). Per the germline V gene, CDR1 is SGHNT and CDR2 is YYREEE (reference sequence). V lost 3 bases and J 11 bases, leaving 21 bases between the germline ends. The CDR3 extends over 16 amino acids. This CDR3 is CASSSSPDSTLTPLHF. CDR3 nucleotides: TGTGCCAGCAGCTCCTCTCCAGACAGTACGCTAACACCCCTCCACTTT.

The genes are TRBV4-1 and TRBJ1-2; 10 nucleotides align to TRBD1. This CDR3 region has 18 residues. The trim removed 0 bases at V and 4 bases at J, leaving 11 bases unmatched. Germline CDR1 and CDR2: MGHRA and YSYEKL. This chain's CDR3 is CASSQEGPGTGVGYGYTF. CDR3 sequence (DNA): TGCGCCAGCAGCCAAGAGGGCCCGGGGACAGGGGTTGGCTATGGCTACACCTTC.

V usage is TRBV9 and J usage is TRBJ2-5, with 10 bases that match TRBD2. The germline V gene has CDR1 SGDLS and CDR2 YYNGEE. There are 15 residues in the CDR3. The trim removed 1 base at V and 5 bases at J, leaving 5 bases unmatched. The CDR3 spells CASSVLAGAGETQYF. CDR3 DNA: TGTGCCAGCAGCGTACTAGCGGGGGCGGGGGAGACCCAGTACTTC.

Comments on this clone: One junction end does not reproduce the germline sequence, and a read error may be involved. The V and J genes are TRBV7-9 and TRBJ2-5, with TRBD1 as a possible D gene (6 bases). CDR3 length equals 13 residues. The germline V gene encodes CDR1 SEHNR and CDR2 FQNEAQ (reference sequence). This chain's CDR3 is CASSLLGGEAQYF. DNA for the CDR3: TGTGCCAGCAGCCTCCTAGGGGGAGAGGCCCAGTACTTC.

CDR3: CASSLDGRLNTEAFF. The CDR3 coding sequence is TGTGCCAGCAGCTTAGACGGCAGGCTGAACACTGAAGCTTTCTTT. This sequence joins TRBV7-9 and TRBJ1-1; D unclear. The V gene lost 1 base and the J gene lost 0 bases, with 9 bases spanning the gap. This CDR3 is built from 15 residues. Germline-derived CDR1 and CDR2 are SEHNR and FQNEAQ (reference sequence).

The V gene is TRBV6-1, the J gene TRBJ2-1, with 9 bases fitting TRBD2. This CDR3 contains 17 residues. The junction had 16 bases not matched to a gene; V was cut back by 3 bases and J by 10 bases. From germline, CDR1 is MNHNS and CDR2 SASEGT. The CDR3 spells CASSDPSLAGGLGEQFF. As DNA, the CDR3 is TGTGCCAGCAGTGATCCCTCCCTGGCGGGGGGGCTTGGGGAGCAGTTCTTC.

The chain combines TRBV12-5 with TRBJ2-4; maybe TRBD1 (6 bases). This CDR3 comprises 16 residues. CDR1 is LGHNT, CDR2 FRNRAP, per germline. Deletions cut 2 bases from V and 9 bases from J, with 20 bases between. The DNA for the CDR3 is TGTGCTAGTGGTTTGTCCTCAGGGGCTGGGTTAAGCATTCAGTACTTC. Amino acid sequence: CASGLSSGAGLSIQYF.

The chain carries TRBV23-1 and TRBJ2-5; weak D call: TRBD2 (5 bases). TRBV23-1 is filed as an ORF, its function uncertain. Trimming shortened V by 2 bases and J by 1 base, and 5 bases separated the two germline ends. This CDR3 is 13 amino acids long. The CDR3 bases are TGCGCCAGCAGTCAAGGAGGCCAAGAGACCCAGTACTTC. As protein: CASSQGGQETQYF.

The rearrangement uses TRBV29-1 and TRBJ2-1; D might be TRBD2 (7 bases). V was clipped by 0 bases and J by 7 bases, with 25 bases between them. Germline values: CDR1 SQVTM, CDR2 ANQGSEA. This CDR3 has 18 amino acids. The CDR3 DNA reads TGCAGCGTTGAAGATTGGTATCGAAGAGAGGGGGGGGAGAATGAGCAGTTCTTC. It codes for CSVEDWYRREGGENEQFF.

This sequence joins TRBV30 and TRBJ2-7; possible D gene TRBD2, 5 bases. This CDR3 is built from 14 residues. Trimming stripped 0 bases from V and 2 bases from J, with 11 bases between. Germline CDR1 reads GTSNPN; CDR2 reads SVGIG (reference sequence). The CDR3 sequence is CAWSVTGMPYEQYF. The CDR3, as DNA: TGTGCCTGGAGTGTTACCGGGATGCCCTACGAGCAGTACTTC.

The chain combines TRBV15 with TRBJ2-7; tentatively, D is TRBD2 (5 bases). The CDR3 runs to 15 residues. The V and J ends lost 1 base and 2 bases respectively, with 12 bases between them. Per the germline V gene, CDR1 is LNHNV and CDR2 is YYDKDF (reference sequence). The CDR3 DNA reads TGTGCCACCAGCAGAGCCGGCGCGGGTACCTACGAGCAGTACTTC. Translated, it gives CATSRAGAGTYEQYF.

The rearrangement links TRBV19 to TRBJ1-5; unclear D gene. Trimming removed 3 bases at V and 2 bases at J, with 14 bases between. The CDR3 loop spans 16 amino acids. Germline V gene lookup returns CDR1 LNHDA and CDR2 SQIVND (reference sequence). Written as DNA, the CDR3 is TGTGCCAGTAGTATCCCGGGGATTAGAGGCAATCAGCCCCAGCATTTT. This encodes CASSIPGIRGNQPQHF.

The rearrangement joins TRBV5-1 to TRBJ2-7; 14 bases fit TRBD2. Germline V CDR1 and CDR2: SGHRS, YFSETQ. CDR3 length: 16 residues. Losses at the gene ends were 3 bases for V and 1 base for J; bases not matched to a gene: 3. In DNA, the CDR3 is TGCGCCAGCAGCTCCCGGACTAGCGGGGGGTCCTACGAGCAGTACTTC. Translating it yields CASSSRTSGGSYEQYF.

The chain is built from TRBV6-5 and TRBJ1-1; tentative D call: TRBD1 (6 bases). This CDR3 is built from 14 residues. CDR1 MNHEY and CDR2 SVGAGI come from the germline V gene. V lost 6 bases and J lost 2, with 13 bases in between. The CDR3 nucleotides read TGTGCCAGCAGCTACAGGACAGCCAACACTGAAGCTTTCTTT. This codes for CASSYRTANTEAFF.

This chain connects TRBV2 to TRBJ2-5; 10 bases match TRBD2. V lost 7 bases to trimming and J lost 7 bases; unmatched junction nucleotides: 12. Germline values: CDR1 SNHLY, CDR2 FYNNEI. The CDR3 contains 15 residues. The CDR3 loop reads CASTASERGGGTQYF. The CDR3 bases are TGTGCCAGCACCGCCAGCGAGCGGGGGGGAGGGACCCAGTACTTC.

J is TRBJ1-5 and V is TRBV30; 9 nucleotides match TRBD1. This CDR3 spans 17 amino acids. Germline CDR1 reads GTSNPN; CDR2 reads SVGIG (reference sequence). V lost 3 bases and J lost 0; bases outside the gene matches: 9. The CDR3 region is CAWRLPGQGLSNQPQHF. The DNA of the CDR3 is TGTGCCTGGAGACTTCCGGGACAGGGACTTAGCAATCAGCCCCAGCATTTT.